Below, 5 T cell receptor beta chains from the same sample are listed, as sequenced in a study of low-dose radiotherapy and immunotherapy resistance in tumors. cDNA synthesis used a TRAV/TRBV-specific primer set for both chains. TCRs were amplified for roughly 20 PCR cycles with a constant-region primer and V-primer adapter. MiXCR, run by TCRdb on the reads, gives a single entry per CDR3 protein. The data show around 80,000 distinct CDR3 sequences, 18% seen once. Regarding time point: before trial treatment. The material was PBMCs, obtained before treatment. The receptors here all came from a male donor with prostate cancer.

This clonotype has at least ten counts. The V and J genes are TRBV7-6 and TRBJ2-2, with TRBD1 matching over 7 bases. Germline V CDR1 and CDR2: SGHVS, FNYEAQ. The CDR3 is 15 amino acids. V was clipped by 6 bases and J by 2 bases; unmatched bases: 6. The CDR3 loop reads CASSTTGFNTGELFF. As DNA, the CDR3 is TGTGCCAGCAGTACGACAGGGTTTAACACCGGGGAGCTGTTTTTT.

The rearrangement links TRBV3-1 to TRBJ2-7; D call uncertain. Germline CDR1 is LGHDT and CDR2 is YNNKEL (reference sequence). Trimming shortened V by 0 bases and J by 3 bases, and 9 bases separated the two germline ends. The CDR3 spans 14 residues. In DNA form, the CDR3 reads TGTGCCAGCAGCCAAGATAGTCGAGGCTACGAGCAGTACTTC. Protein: CASSQDSRGYEQYF.

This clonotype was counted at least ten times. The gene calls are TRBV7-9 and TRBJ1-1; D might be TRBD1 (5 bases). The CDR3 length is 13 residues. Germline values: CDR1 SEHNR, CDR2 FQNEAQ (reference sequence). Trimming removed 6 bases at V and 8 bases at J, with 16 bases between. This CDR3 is CASRIQGSVEAFF. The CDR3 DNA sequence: TGTGCCAGCAGGATTCAGGGATCCGTGGAAGCTTTCTTT.

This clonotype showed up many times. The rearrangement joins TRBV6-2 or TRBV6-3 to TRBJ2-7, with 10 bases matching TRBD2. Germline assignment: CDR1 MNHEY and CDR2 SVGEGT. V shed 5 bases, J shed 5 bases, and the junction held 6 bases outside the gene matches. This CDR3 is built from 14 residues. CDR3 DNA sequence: TGTGCCAGCAGTCAAGCTAGCGGGAGTAACGAGCAGTACTTC. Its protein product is CASSQASGSNEQYF.

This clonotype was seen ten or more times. This CDR3 is CASSNSGTTGNTIYF. CDR3 bases: TGTGCCAGCAGTAACTCAGGGACGACTGGAAACACCATATATTTT. This chain uses TRBV2 with TRBJ1-3; D perhaps matches TRBD1 (5 bases). The CDR3 totals 15 residues. Germline V gives CDR1 SNHLY, CDR2 FYNNEI. V gave up 5 bases and J gave up 2 bases, with 13 bases separating them. The variable domain in full, with the rest retrieved from reference TRBV2 and TRBJ1-3, is EPEVTQTPSHQVTQMGQEVILRCVPISNHLYFYWYRQILGQKVEFLVSFYNNEISEKSEIFDDQFSVERPDGSNFTLKIRSTKLEDSAMYFCASSNSGTTGNTIYFGEGSWLTVV.